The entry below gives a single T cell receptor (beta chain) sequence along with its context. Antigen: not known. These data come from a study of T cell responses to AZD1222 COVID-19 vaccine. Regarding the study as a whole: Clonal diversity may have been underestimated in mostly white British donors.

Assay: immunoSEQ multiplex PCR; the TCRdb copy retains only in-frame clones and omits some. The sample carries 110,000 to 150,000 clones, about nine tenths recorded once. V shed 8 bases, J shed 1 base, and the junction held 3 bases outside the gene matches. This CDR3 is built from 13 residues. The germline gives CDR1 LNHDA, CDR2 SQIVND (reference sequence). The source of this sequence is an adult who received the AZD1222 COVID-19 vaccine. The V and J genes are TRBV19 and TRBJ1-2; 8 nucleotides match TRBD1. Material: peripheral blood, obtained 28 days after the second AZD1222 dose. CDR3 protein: CASGQGGNYGYTF. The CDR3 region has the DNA TGTGCCAGTGGACAGGGAGGTAACTATGGCTACACCTTC. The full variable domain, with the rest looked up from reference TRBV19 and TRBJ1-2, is DGGITQSPKYLFRKEGQNVTLSCEQNLNHDAMYWYRQDPGQGLRLIYYSQIVNDFQKGDIAEGYSVSREKKESFPLTVTSAQKNPTAFYLCASGQGGNYGYTFGSGTRLTVV.